Listed below are T cell receptor beta chains from one sample, sequenced in a study of ipilimumab plus nivolumab after autologous stem cell transplantation. Generated by immunoSEQ multiplex PCR, the TCRdb table keeps only in-frame clones and is missing some. The sample yields about 9,800 clones, nearly 70% seen once. The sequences come from PBMCs, collected in a trial of ipilimumab plus nivolumab as post-transplant consolidation. These receptors were taken from a female donor with multiple myeloma. CDR3s include the opening cysteine and the closing phenylalanine or tryptophan. D genes are given only for firm matches. Expanded clones get a size class; other rows say once, few or many, or leave the size out.

CASSEALQGRPQHF	TGTGCCAGCAGTGAAGCGCTGCAGGGACGGCCCCAGCATTTT	TRBV6-1	TRBJ1-5	.	.
CASSLWEGGPRSEQFF	TGTGCCAGCAGTTTATGGGAGGGAGGGCCCAGATCTGAGCAGTTCTTC	TRBV27	TRBJ2-1	.	TRBD2
CASSLWGLSRDRGYTF	TGTGCCAGCAGTTTATGGGGTTTGTCGCGAGACCGGGGCTACACCTTC	TRBV28	TRBJ1-2	.	.
CASSQRESGTDTQYF	TGTGCCAGCAGTCAGCGGGAGTCAGGCACAGATACGCAGTATTTT	TRBV6-5	TRBJ2-3	.	TRBD2
CASGSGLAVTGELFF	TGTGCCAGCGGCTCGGGACTAGCGGTGACCGGGGAGCTGTTTTTT	TRBV6-1	TRBJ2-2	.	TRBD2
CASSFQTNQPQHF	TGTGCCAGCAGTTTTCAGACCAATCAGCCCCAGCATTTT	TRBV27	TRBJ1-5	.	.
CASSFSGTQDYGYTF	TGTGCCAGCAGCTTCTCCGGGACCCAAGATTATGGCTACACCTTC	TRBV7-9	TRBJ1-2	.	.
CASSVGQGRKNIQYF	TGTGCCAGCAGTGTTGGACAGGGTAGGAAAAACATTCAGTACTTC	TRBV28	TRBJ2-4	.	TRBD1
CASSDKGTGVDTQYF	TGCGCCAGCAGTGATAAGGGGACAGGGGTTGATACGCAGTATTTT	TRBV23-1	TRBJ2-3	.	TRBD1
CASSLTSGISGNTIYF	TGTGCCAGCAGCTTAACGTCCGGAATCTCTGGAAACACCATATATTTT	TRBV7-3	TRBJ1-3	medium-sized	.
CASSEYQGAVTGELFF	TGTGCCAGCAGTGAATATCAGGGGGCGGTAACCGGGGAGCTGTTTTTT	TRBV6-1	TRBJ2-2	.	TRBD1
CASSKVSARRTYNEQFF	TGTGCCAGCAGCAAAGTCTCGGCCCGGAGGACGTACAATGAGCAGTTCTTC	TRBV21-1	TRBJ2-1	.	.
CASSQEVWTSGTDTQYF	TGCGCCAGCAGCCAAGAAGTTTGGACTAGCGGCACAGATACGCAGTATTTT	TRBV11-2	TRBJ2-3	.	TRBD2
CATRGDYNEQFF	TGTGCCACCAGAGGGGACTACAATGAGCAGTTCTTC	TRBV15	TRBJ2-1	.	.
CASSLGREGLDIQYF	TGCGCCAGCAGCTTGGGGCGGGAGGGCCTAGACATTCAGTACTTC	TRBV5-1	TRBJ2-4	few	TRBD2
CATATGFGTGELFF	TGTGCCACGGCCACAGGGTTTGGTACCGGGGAGCTGTTTTTT	TRBV19	TRBJ2-2	.	.
CAWNRGGETQYF	TGTGCCTGGAACAGGGGGGGAGAGACCCAGTACTTC	TRBV30	TRBJ2-5	.	.
CASSFETHTEAFF	TGTGCCAGCAGTTTTGAGACGCATACTGAAGCTTTCTTT	TRBV6-5	TRBJ1-1	few	.
CASSFQGGVSSYEQYF	TGTGCCAGCAGCTTCCAAGGGGGCGTTAGCTCCTACGAGCAGTACTTC	TRBV7-8	TRBJ2-7	.	TRBD1
CATGEGGGQPDKYF	TGTGCCACCGGGGAGGGAGGGGGACAGCCCGACAAGTACTTC	TRBV6-1	TRBJ2-7	once	.
CASDRGTVSYNEQFF	TGTGCCAGCGATCGGGGAACGGTTTCGTACAATGAGCAGTTCTTC	TRBV7-9	TRBJ2-1	.	.
CASSFATGGGETQYF	TGTGCCAGCAGCTTCGCGACAGGGGGAGGAGAGACCCAGTACTTC	TRBV11-2	TRBJ2-5	.	TRBD1
CASSLKQLSSYEQYF	TGTGCCAGCAGTTTAAAACAGCTGAGCTCCTACGAGCAGTACTTC	TRBV28	TRBJ2-7	.	.
CASSLGDRISYEQYF	TGTGCCAGCAGCTTAGGGGACCGCATCTCCTACGAGCAGTACTTC	TRBV7-9	TRBJ2-7	.	.
CAWSPVMASEQYF	TGTGCCTGGAGTCCCGTGATGGCGAGCGAGCAGTACTTC	TRBV30	TRBJ2-7	.	.
CASRRTGFEGEKLFF	TGTGCCAGCAGACGTACAGGGTTTGAAGGCGAAAAACTGTTTTTT	TRBV2	TRBJ1-4	.	.
CASSLGRDPRYGYTF	TGTGCCAGCAGCTTAGGCAGGGATCCCCGCTATGGCTACACCTTC	TRBV7-9	TRBJ1-2	few	.
CASRYGTGAGANVLTF	TGTGCCAGCAGATACGGGACAGGGGCTGGGGCCAACGTCCTGACTTTC	TRBV27	TRBJ2-6	.	TRBD1
CASSPRATSYEQYF	TGTGCCAGCAGTCCGCGCGCCACCAGCTACGAGCAGTACTTC	TRBV6-6	TRBJ2-7	.	.
CASSPQGVSYEQYF	TGTGCCAGCAGCCCTCAGGGGGTGTCCTACGAGCAGTACTTC	TRBV5-6	TRBJ2-7	few	TRBD1
CASSISPSGSIKYTGELFF	TGTGCCAGTAGTATTTCCCCTAGCGGGAGTATTAAGTACACCGGGGAGCTGTTTTTT	TRBV19	TRBJ2-2	.	TRBD2
CASRGTGQDNYNEQFF	TGTGCCAGCAGGGGTACAGGGCAAGATAACTACAATGAGCAGTTCTTC	TRBV6-6	TRBJ2-1	.	.
CASSFSGTGDEKLFF	TGTGCCAGCAGTTTTTCCGGGACAGGGGATGAAAAACTGTTTTTT	TRBV6-6	TRBJ1-4	.	TRBD1
CSVGHSNQPQHF	TGCAGCGTAGGACACAGCAATCAGCCCCAGCATTTT	TRBV29-1	TRBJ1-5	medium-sized	.
CASSLNRDRVYGYTF	TGTGCCAGCAGCTTAAACCGGGACAGGGTCTATGGCTACACCTTC	TRBV7-8	TRBJ1-2	.	TRBD1
CASSSGQEGNEKLFF	TGTGCCAGCAGTTCCGGACAGGAGGGGAATGAAAAACTGTTTTTT	TRBV27	TRBJ1-4	.	TRBD1
CATSRGSSANYGYTF	TGTGCCACCAGCAGAGGGTCGTCAGCGAACTATGGCTACACCTTC	TRBV15	TRBJ1-2	.	.
CASSTPHNEQFF	TGTGCCAGCAGTACCCCCCACAATGAGCAGTTCTTC	TRBV27	TRBJ2-1	.	.
CASSIDPGSYEQYF	TGTGCCAGTAGTATAGACCCAGGGAGTTACGAGCAGTACTTC	TRBV19	TRBJ2-7	.	.
CATTQGGPNQPQHF	TGTGCCACCACCCAGGGGGGGCCCAATCAGCCCCAGCATTTT	TRBV6-1	TRBJ1-5	.	TRBD1
CASSSNGDTEAFF	TGTGCCAGCTCATCTAACGGGGACACTGAAGCTTTCTTT	TRBV18	TRBJ1-1	.	.
CASSLSGQYTEAFF	TGCGCCAGCAGCTTAAGCGGGCAGTACACTGAAGCTTTCTTT	TRBV5-1	TRBJ1-1	.	.
CASSVGTRSDTQYF	TGTGCCAGCAGCGTCGGGACTCGGTCAGATACGCAGTATTTT	TRBV9	TRBJ2-3	once	.
CASSRVGLLQETQYF	TGTGCCAGTAGTCGAGTCGGGCTTTTACAAGAGACCCAGTACTTC	TRBV19	TRBJ2-5	.	.
CASSLSVASGNADTQYF	TGTGCCAGCAGTTTATCCGTCGCTAGCGGGAACGCAGATACGCAGTATTTT	TRBV28	TRBJ2-3	.	TRBD2
CASSSGLNNQPQHF	TGTGCCAGCAGCTCGGGACTGAACAATCAGCCCCAGCATTTT	TRBV11-2	TRBJ1-5	once	.
CASSLVGGAGTQYF	TGTGCCAGCAGCTTGGTTGGGGGCGCAGGGACCCAGTACTTC	TRBV5-4	TRBJ2-5	.	.
CASSYSQGRYEQYF	TGTGCCAGCAGTTACTCACAGGGTCGGTACGAGCAGTACTTC	TRBV6-5	TRBJ2-7	medium-sized	.
CASSSPSGSGNEQYF	TGTGCCAGCAGTTCCCCTAGCGGGAGCGGGAACGAGCAGTACTTC	TRBV28	TRBJ2-7	.	TRBD2
CASSLTGMNTEAFF	TGTGCCAGCAGCTTAACAGGCATGAACACTGAAGCTTTCTTT	TRBV7-3	TRBJ1-1	.	.
CASSLAARGSYNEQFF	TGTGCCAGCAGCTTAGCGGCCAGGGGGTCCTACAATGAGCAGTTCTTC	TRBV7-6	TRBJ2-1	.	TRBD1
CASSWGRDSNQPQHF	TGTGCCAGCAGCTGGGGGCGGGATAGCAATCAGCCCCAGCATTTT	TRBV5-8	TRBJ1-5	.	.
CASSYLTRGVADTQYF	TGCGCCAGCAGCTACCTAACTAGGGGGGTCGCAGATACGCAGTATTTT	TRBV5-1	TRBJ2-3	.	.
CASRVTGTAEKLFF	TGTGCCAGCAGGGTAACCGGGACAGCGGAAAAACTGTTTTTT	TRBV2	TRBJ1-4	few	TRBD1
CASSVGADTQYF	TGTGCCAGCAGCGTAGGAGCAGATACGCAGTATTTT	TRBV21-1	TRBJ2-3	.	.